This is a list of T cell receptor beta chains from one sample in a study of shared clonotypes between healthy human individuals. The data were produced by immunoSEQ multiplex PCR, yet TCRdb's version contains in-frame clones alone and is incomplete. The sample holds 800,000 to 1,200,000 clones, approximately 80% seen once. Sequenced material: memory CD4+ T cells from PBMCs. The receptors here all came from a man between 18 and 29 years old in good health. Some clones in this sample may be carry-over from other donors' samples. The CDR3 runs from the conserved cysteine through the conserved F or W. The order of the fields is J gene, clone size, D gene, V gene, CDR3 DNA, CDR3 protein. D genes are given only for firm matches. Only part of the rows carry a size: once, few, many, or a class if the clone is expanded.

j_call: TRBJ2-2
clone_size: once
d_call: TRBD1
v_call: TRBV28
cdr3_nt: TGTGCCAGCAGTTCGCCCCGGGACAGGGGCGAAGCCGGGGAGCTGTTTTTT
cdr3_aa: CASSSPRDRGEAGELFF

j_call: TRBJ1-5
clone_size: once
d_call: -
v_call: TRBV19
cdr3_nt: TGTGCCAGTAGGGGGCAGGTCAATAGCAATCAGCCCCAGCATTTT
cdr3_aa: CASRGQVNSNQPQHF

j_call: TRBJ1-1
clone_size: -
d_call: -
v_call: TRBV30
cdr3_nt: TGTGCCTGGAATCTTAACGGGAACACTGAAGCTTTCTTT
cdr3_aa: CAWNLNGNTEAFF

j_call: TRBJ2-3
clone_size: -
d_call: -
v_call: TRBV27
cdr3_nt: TGTGCCAGCAGCCGCCCTTACGTAGATACGCAGTATTTT
cdr3_aa: CASSRPYVDTQYF

j_call: TRBJ2-1
clone_size: -
d_call: -
v_call: TRBV5-6
cdr3_nt: TGTGCCAGCAGCTTTTATGCTGGATACAATGAGCAGTTCTTC
cdr3_aa: CASSFYAGYNEQFF

j_call: TRBJ2-2
clone_size: once
d_call: TRBD2
v_call: TRBV11-2
cdr3_nt: TGTGCCAGCAGCCCTCGGACTAGCGGGAGTCGTCGGGACGGGGAGCTGTTTTTT
cdr3_aa: CASSPRTSGSRRDGELFF

j_call: TRBJ1-1
clone_size: -
d_call: -
v_call: TRBV6-1
cdr3_nt: TGTGCCAGCGTCCAGATTACAGTAAGTGAAGCTTTCTTT
cdr3_aa: CASVQITVSEAFF

j_call: TRBJ1-1
clone_size: few
d_call: -
v_call: TRBV6-6
cdr3_nt: TGTGCCAGCAGACAACCGGGACACAACACTGAAGCTTTCTTT
cdr3_aa: CASRQPGHNTEAFF

j_call: TRBJ2-7
clone_size: few
d_call: TRBD1
v_call: TRBV18
cdr3_nt: TGTGCCAGCTCGGACCGGGACAGGGGGGAGCAGTACTTC
cdr3_aa: CASSDRDRGEQYF

j_call: TRBJ1-4
clone_size: -
d_call: -
v_call: TRBV19
cdr3_nt: TGTGCCAGTAGTATCCGACGGCTTGCAACTAATGAAAAACTGTTTTTT
cdr3_aa: CASSIRRLATNEKLFF

j_call: TRBJ2-1
clone_size: few
d_call: -
v_call: TRBV10-3
cdr3_nt: TGTGCCACGGGCGAGGGAGGCTACAATGAGCAGTTCTTC
cdr3_aa: CATGEGGYNEQFF

j_call: TRBJ1-2
clone_size: -
d_call: TRBD1
v_call: TRBV28
cdr3_nt: TGTGCCAGCAGTTCGACAGGGGGCGCCTGGGGCTACACCTTC
cdr3_aa: CASSSTGGAWGYTF

j_call: TRBJ1-1
clone_size: once
d_call: -
v_call: TRBV11-2
cdr3_nt: TGTGCCAGCAGCTTGGACAGAAGCCCTGAAGCTTTCTTT
cdr3_aa: CASSLDRSPEAFF

j_call: TRBJ2-3
clone_size: -
d_call: TRBD1
v_call: TRBV7-9
cdr3_nt: TGTGCCAGCAGCATGAACAGGGGGGTAAGCACAGATACGCAGTATTTT
cdr3_aa: CASSMNRGVSTDTQYF

j_call: TRBJ2-5
clone_size: -
d_call: TRBD1
v_call: TRBV2
cdr3_nt: TGTGCCAGCAGTTCACAGGGGCGACAAGAGACCCAGTACTTC
cdr3_aa: CASSSQGRQETQYF

j_call: TRBJ2-7
clone_size: -
d_call: -
v_call: TRBV7-9
cdr3_nt: TGTGCCAGCAGCTCACCCAGGGGGGGATACGACGAGCAGTACTTC
cdr3_aa: CASSSPRGGYDEQYF

j_call: TRBJ2-2
clone_size: -
d_call: TRBD1
v_call: TRBV6-1
cdr3_nt: TGTGCCAGCAGGAGGGACAGAGATACCGGGGAGCTGTTTTTT
cdr3_aa: CASRRDRDTGELFF

j_call: TRBJ2-1
clone_size: -
d_call: -
v_call: TRBV25-1
cdr3_nt: TGTGCCAGCAGTGAATTCGCACCACCCGAGCAGTTCTTC
cdr3_aa: CASSEFAPPEQFF

j_call: TRBJ2-3
clone_size: once
d_call: -
v_call: TRBV9
cdr3_nt: TGTGCCAGCAGCGTAGGACCACAGGGAAGCACAGATACGCAGTATTTT
cdr3_aa: CASSVGPQGSTDTQYF

j_call: TRBJ2-5
clone_size: -
d_call: TRBD2
v_call: TRBV2
cdr3_nt: TGTGCCAGCAGTCAAGGACTAGCGGGAGCCCAAGAGACCCAGTACTTC
cdr3_aa: CASSQGLAGAQETQYF

j_call: TRBJ2-5
clone_size: many
d_call: -
v_call: TRBV27
cdr3_nt: TGTGCCAGCAGTTTGTTTCAGGGTTTTGAGACCCAGTACTTC
cdr3_aa: CASSLFQGFETQYF

j_call: TRBJ2-1
clone_size: -
d_call: TRBD2
v_call: TRBV9
cdr3_nt: TGTGCCAGCAGCTTTGGGACTAGCCGGAGGGATGAGCAGTTCTTC
cdr3_aa: CASSFGTSRRDEQFF

j_call: TRBJ1-3
clone_size: once
d_call: -
v_call: TRBV5-4
cdr3_nt: TGTGCCAGCAGCTTGCCAGGGTCAACTGGAAACACCATATATTTT
cdr3_aa: CASSLPGSTGNTIYF

j_call: TRBJ2-7
clone_size: -
d_call: TRBD2
v_call: TRBV6-5
cdr3_nt: TGTGCCAGCAACCCAAGCGGGGGACCAAATGCTGAGCAGTACTTC
cdr3_aa: CASNPSGGPNAEQYF

j_call: TRBJ2-3
clone_size: few
d_call: TRBD1
v_call: TRBV7-9
cdr3_nt: TGTGCCAGCAGCTGGGACAGGTGGACAGATACGCAGTATTTT
cdr3_aa: CASSWDRWTDTQYF

j_call: TRBJ2-1
clone_size: -
d_call: -
v_call: TRBV6-1
cdr3_nt: TGTGCCTTGGGGCGGGCGGGAACCCCCTACAATGAGCAGTTCTTC
cdr3_aa: CALGRAGTPYNEQFF

j_call: TRBJ2-7
clone_size: few
d_call: TRBD1
v_call: TRBV4-2
cdr3_nt: TGTGCCAGCAGCCAAGATAACTGGGACAGGGCAAGGGAGCAGTACTTC
cdr3_aa: CASSQDNWDRAREQYF

j_call: TRBJ2-7
clone_size: -
d_call: TRBD1
v_call: TRBV2
cdr3_nt: TGTGCCAGCAGGGACAGGCGAATACCCTACGAGCAGTACTTC
cdr3_aa: CASRDRRIPYEQYF

j_call: TRBJ2-2
clone_size: -
d_call: TRBD1
v_call: TRBV30
cdr3_nt: TGTGCCTGGAGGGGGGACAGGTTCACCGGGGAGCTGTTTTTT
cdr3_aa: CAWRGDRFTGELFF

j_call: TRBJ2-2
clone_size: -
d_call: -
v_call: TRBV6-1
cdr3_nt: TGTGCCAGCAGTGAAGGAGACACGGCGACCAGCACCGGGGAGCTGTTTTTT
cdr3_aa: CASSEGDTATSTGELFF

j_call: TRBJ2-7
clone_size: once
d_call: -
v_call: TRBV6-1
cdr3_nt: TGTGCCAGCAGTGTAGGTCCCTACGAGCAGTACTTC
cdr3_aa: CASSVGPYEQYF

j_call: TRBJ2-7
clone_size: -
d_call: -
v_call: TRBV27
cdr3_nt: TGTGCCAGCAGTTCCCTTGGAGGCGGAGAGACTTACGAGCAGTACTTC
cdr3_aa: CASSSLGGGETYEQYF

j_call: TRBJ1-2
clone_size: once
d_call: -
v_call: TRBV5-4
cdr3_nt: TGTGCCAGCAGCTTGTGGGAGGGCTATGGCTACACCTTC
cdr3_aa: CASSLWEGYGYTF

j_call: TRBJ2-7
clone_size: -
d_call: -
v_call: TRBV11-2
cdr3_nt: TGTGCCAGCAGCTTAGTACCGGGGTACGAGCAGTACTTC
cdr3_aa: CASSLVPGYEQYF

j_call: TRBJ2-4
clone_size: -
d_call: TRBD1
v_call: TRBV6-5
cdr3_nt: TGTGCCAGCAGACAGACAGGGAACGAGTACTTC
cdr3_aa: CASRQTGNEYF

j_call: TRBJ2-1
clone_size: -
d_call: -
v_call: TRBV2
cdr3_nt: TGTGCCAGCACCTTATACGGTTCAGGGTCCCCATACAATGAGCAGTTCTTC
cdr3_aa: CASTLYGSGSPYNEQFF

j_call: TRBJ2-2
clone_size: -
d_call: -
v_call: TRBV27
cdr3_nt: TGTGCCAGCAGTTTATTTGGGATTTCTTCAGTTGACACCGGGGAGCTGTTTTTT
cdr3_aa: CASSLFGISSVDTGELFF

j_call: TRBJ2-7
clone_size: -
d_call: -
v_call: TRBV6-5
cdr3_nt: TGTGCCAGCAGTTACTTCCCAGGGGCTAGCTCCTACGAGCAGTACTTC
cdr3_aa: CASSYFPGASSYEQYF

j_call: TRBJ2-7
clone_size: -
d_call: TRBD2
v_call: TRBV7-2
cdr3_nt: TGTGCCAGCAGCCTAGTGAGCGGGATTGCCTACGAGCAGTACTTC
cdr3_aa: CASSLVSGIAYEQYF

j_call: TRBJ1-5
clone_size: -
d_call: -
v_call: TRBV7-3
cdr3_nt: TGTGCCAGCAGCATTCAGACACCCCCAGAAAGGAGCAATCAGCCCCAGCATTTT
cdr3_aa: CASSIQTPPERSNQPQHF